This entry concerns a single TCR beta chain. This specimen belongs to a study of shared T cell receptors in the human thymus. The CDR3 length is 16 residues. The junction had 4 bases not matched to a gene; V was cut back by 1 base and J by 3 bases. CDR1 is SGDLS and CDR2 is YYNGEE in the germline V gene. The repertoire was sequenced with immunoSEQ multiplex PCR; TCRdb's copy has only in-frame clones and lacks some. The data contain hundreds of thousands of clones, more than 70% of them singletons. These data were likewise used in another study, on human thymus T cells. From that paper: Infants, healthy and Finnish, who were having corrective surgery for congenital heart defects served as donors. Thymic resections from corrective heart surgery supplied the tissue.

The chain recombines TRBV9 with TRBJ2-2; 9 bases match TRBD2. Sequenced: thymocytes. This sequence was found in a boy younger than two with a congenital heart defect. The CDR3 loop reads CASSVRTSADTGELFF. CDR3 bases: TGTGCCAGCAGCGTACGGACTAGCGCCGACACCGGGGAGCTGTTTTTT.